This T cell receptor (beta chain) was observed in a study of identifying expanded T cells in peripheral blood (dated by TCRdb to between 2018 and 2021). About the full investigation: Four technical replicates, made by sequencing separate aliquots from the same pool of genomic DNA, were compared pairwise. Here is what the overall study found, with its caveats: The binomial model flagged about 1.2 differentially abundant clones between technical replicates, compared with approximately 15 over around two weeks and 19 over around four weeks. The authors expected that biological variance in healthy repertoires might rise further over much longer intervals, such as months to years. Across all healthy-donor time intervals, the beta-binomial model significantly cut both the number of clones called differentially abundant and the false-positive rate. In all healthy donors, the variance in clone template counts between samples taken around two weeks apart rose significantly as total template count increased.

The germline V end is reduced by 6 bases and the J end by 2 bases; junction bases left unmatched: 6. Spanning cysteine to phenylalanine, the CDR3 consists of 15 amino acids. CDR3 DNA is the only sequence kept; it has 45 bases, read in frame from the first base. The germline V gene (reference sequence) sets CDR1 to LNHDA and CDR2 to SQIVND. This clone was seen just once. The clone's antigen remains unknown. No much larger clonotype is one base removed from it; base qualities were not supplied. No immune events, such as infections, were documented for the healthy donors during the collection period. Healthy-donor blood repertoires served as a training cohort to calibrate time-dependent variance in a beta-binomial model of T-cell clone differential abundance. The training cohort included around ten healthy donors, of whom 3 were female and 7 were male. An age range of about 29 to 70 years, with an average of roughly 45 years, was recorded for the donors. Obtained from a commercial supplier, whole blood was collected from each healthy donor at three time points set about 2 weeks apart. For immunosequencing, genomic DNA was extracted from unsorted whole blood.

The immunoSEQ Assay, which uses bias-controlled multiplex PCR amplification of genomic DNA, was used to profile TCRbeta CDR3 regions. For the original study's pipeline: The absolute abundance of each unique TCRbeta CDR3 region was quantified after sequences were collapsed and filtered. Differential abundance was assessed using a binomial (Fisher-equivalent) model and a beta-binomial model in which time-dependent variance fitted from healthy donors was added. Clones with fewer than 5 combined templates were removed, and a clone was called differentially abundant if the clone's Benjamini-Hochberg FDR was below 0.01. Beta-binomial variance was modeled as a function of total template count across the two samples using the form v = (b*log(k)+a)^2. The table comes from immuneACCESS by way of TCRdb, which keeps in-frame sequences with V and J called. Part of the clones is missing from these tables; in studies checked, under half for an unresolved V gene and the rest for unknown reasons. From that table come the V and J calls and clone size; the DNA was used to work out D and trimming. Counted in this sample were tens of thousands of clones; 75% to 90% of them appeared once. The top ten hold around 2.8% of the sample.

Sequencing was performed on blood. The origin of this receptor is a person aged 18 to 70 in good health. Here the chain combines TRBV19 and TRBJ1-3, with TRBD1 identical over 8 junction bases. This receptor has the CDR3 CASSKGQDPGNTIYF. The DNA is TGTGCCAGTAGCAAGGGACAGGACCCTGGAAACACCATATATTTT.